This TCR beta chain emerged from a study of blood T cell repertoires in COVID-19. Study details: T cells, B-cell-depleted T cells, or PBMCs provided the cDNA or gDNA that served as material.

CDR1 is MRHNA, CDR2 SNTAGT, per germline. This CDR3 contains 12 residues. The V segment lost 10 bases and the J segment 4 bases; nucleotides outside the gene matches: 1. The Seattle patients, enrolled during active infection, were followed longitudinally. Per the study methods: Reference gene primer amplification gave nucleated cell count estimates. Produced via immunoSEQ multiplex PCR; TCRdb's table is partial and in-frame only. V and J calls and clone size are copied from that table; D and trimming were computed from the DNA. Altogether fewer than 95,000 clones are present, 74% being singletons, with the ten largest covering 3% to 4%.

The sequence derives from a man aged 70 or older with COVID-19, enrolled during active disease. This sequence joins TRBV6-4 and TRBJ2-1; 10 bases agree with TRBD2. What was sequenced was peripheral blood. The CDR3 coding sequence is TGTGCCAAGGGACTAGCGTACAATGAGCAGTTCTTC. It translates to CAKGLAYNEQFF.